This T cell receptor (beta chain) is from a study of Ad26.COV2.S vaccination and SARS-CoV-2 variants. The assay was immunoSEQ multiplex PCR, and TCRdb's table has in-frame clones only and misses some. Of some 320,000 clones listed, around four fifths are singletons. Treatment meaning: over 15 received Ad26.COV2.S at low or high dose, single or two shots; about 5 received placebo; per-sample allocation not given. After the first vaccine or placebo injection, samples were drawn on day 63. The CDR3 loop spans 15 amino acids. Germline assignment: CDR1 MNHNS and CDR2 SASEGT. Trimming left V 3 bases short and J 0 bases short, with 12 bases between.

The clonotype originates from a person aged 18-65 years who received the Ad26.COV2.S COVID-19 vaccine or a placebo. Material: peripheral blood, obtained in a trial of Ad26.COV2.S vaccine versus placebo. The rearrangement links TRBV6-1 to TRBJ2-7, with TRBD1 as a possible D gene (6 bases). The CDR3 DNA is TGTGCCAGCAGTGACCGGGACATCCTCTCCTACGAGCAGTACTTC. Its protein product is CASSDRDILSYEQYF.